Shown below are 13 T cell receptor beta chains from a single sample sequenced in a study of CXCR3-negative and CXCR3-positive naive CD8 T cells (dated by TCRdb to the late 2010s). The reads were generated on a NextSeq 550. The Human TCR Profiling Kit (MiLaboratory) was used to make UMI-labeled 5' RACE TRB cDNA libraries. Each CDR3 protein sequence appears as one entry after TCRdb reprocessed the reads, and no DNA is included. The sample's clone listing holds about 5,200 distinct CDR3 sequences. The ten largest clones add up to about 2.5% of the sample. The sequencing sample was made of naive CXCR3- CD8+ T cells from blood. The label giving this sample's cell subset or site can be read as: CD45RO-CCR7+CD27+CD95- naive CD8+ T cells lacking CXCR3 (TNR3-). The receptors stem from a human donor in good health. Some clones in this sample may be carry-over from other donors' samples.

The chain couples TRBV19 to TRBJ2-7. Germline V gene sequence: CDR1 LNHDA, CDR2 SQIVND (reference sequence). The CDR3 runs 13 residues. The CDR3 sequence: CASSPTVSYEQYF.

Measured by frequency, this clonotype is medium-sized. The V gene is TRBV29-1, the J gene TRBJ2-1; the TCRdb D gene call, TRBD1, has no DNA to confirm it. CDR3 length equals 15 residues. Per the germline V gene, CDR1 is SQVTM and CDR2 is ANQGSEA. The CDR3 reads CSVEDPGDAYNEQFF.

J is TRBJ1-1 and V is TRBV29-1; TCRdb returns TRBD1, unconfirmable since there is no DNA. From germline, CDR1 is SQVTM and CDR2 ANQGSEA. This CDR3 region has 11 residues. CDR3 sequence: CSVGSGGEAFF.

The chain couples TRBV3-1 to TRBJ1-2. The CDR3 has 13 residues. Germline V gene sequence: CDR1 LGHDT, CDR2 YNNKEL (reference sequence). The CDR3: CASSLGLDYGYTF.

The chain couples TRBV7-9 to TRBJ2-1; the TRBD1 assignment by TCRdb is unverifiable without DNA. The V gene's germline CDR1 is SEHNR and CDR2 FQNEAQ (reference sequence). The CDR3 loop spans 13 amino acids. The CDR3 sequence is CASSFGPPNEQFF.

Its frequency marks this clonotype as medium-sized (0.01 to 0.1%). J is TRBJ2-2 and V is TRBV28. The CDR3 extends over 13 amino acids. The germline V gene encodes CDR1 MDHEN and CDR2 SYDVKM. This chain's CDR3 is CASSFSGVRELFF.

V gene TRBV3-1 combines with J gene TRBJ2-1; without DNA, the TCRdb call of TRBD2 cannot be checked. This CDR3 region has 16 residues. Per the germline V gene, CDR1 is LGHDT and CDR2 is YNNKEL (reference sequence). The CDR3 loop is CASSQGLAGGPDEQFF.

The V call is TRBV7-2, the J call TRBJ1-2; no DNA is available, so the TRBD1 call from TCRdb remains unchecked. The CDR3 extends over 17 amino acids. CDR1 and CDR2 (germline): SGHTA, FQGNSA. This CDR3 is CASSQIFRDAEVYGYTF.

Its frequency marks this clonotype as medium-sized (0.01 to 0.1%). CDR3 sequence reads: CASSPRSTGETQYF. The J gene is TRBJ2-5, the V gene TRBV7-6. The CDR3 has 14 residues. Germline loops: CDR1 SGHVS, CDR2 FNYEAQ.

This clonotype is classed as medium-sized by frequency. V is TRBV9 and J is TRBJ2-5; the TCRdb call, TRBD2, lacks DNA for checking. The CDR3 covers 15 residues. Germline CDR1 reads SGDLS; CDR2 reads YYNGEE. CDR3 loop: CASSVEGVVGETQYF.

This clonotype ranks as medium-sized in terms of frequency. The V and J genes are TRBV28 and TRBJ1-6. The CDR3 has 16 residues. In germline, CDR1 is MDHEN, CDR2 SYDVKM. The CDR3: CASSPMGSSYNSPLHF. The full variable domain, in which reference TRBV28 and TRBJ1-6 provide the parts outside the CDR3, is DVKVTQSSRYLVKRTGEKVFLECVQDMDHENMFWYRQDPGLGLRLIYFSYDVKMKEKGDIPEGYSVSREKKERFSLILESASTNQTSMYLCASSPMGSSYNSPLHFGNGTRLTVT.

The V and J genes are TRBV7-9 and TRBJ2-7; absent DNA, TCRdb's TRBD1 call cannot be checked. The CDR3 is 13 residues long. Germline V gene data show CDR1 as SEHNR and CDR2 as FQNEAQ (reference sequence). The CDR3 loop is CASSLVSGGEQYF.

The chain's CDR3 is CASSETGGSTGELFF. The chain recombines TRBV28 with TRBJ2-2; the TRBD1 assignment by TCRdb is unverifiable without DNA. CDR1 is MDHEN and CDR2 is SYDVKM in the germline V gene. This CDR3 region has 15 residues.